This T cell receptor beta chain was identified in a study of beta chain features in type 1 diabetes (dated by TCRdb to about 2018). Study-level background: Patients and healthy donors did not differ in mean age, gender distribution, total cell number or subset yield. The study compared TCRB repertoires of sorted circulating CD4+ T cell subsets between recently diagnosed type 1 diabetes patients and matched healthy donors. Regulatory and stem cell-like memory subsets were obtained from only 8 patients and roughly eight healthy donors, while naive and central memory subsets were obtained from all 30 or so donors. A total of roughly 100 million sorted cells were examined across all samples, and a strong correlation was observed between cell number per subset and RNA yield. Broader findings and caveats from the paper: PCR may preferentially amplify shorter templates, but because patient and control samples were amplified and corrected together, any resulting skew would affect both groups equally. Type 1 diabetes patients showed a moderate but significant shortening of TCRB CDR3 length in all four CD4+ subsets. HLA sub-analyses involved small numbers of individuals, so any influence of HLA type on TCRB rearrangement remained unresolved. Fewer insertions and more nucleotide deletions at VDJ recombination sites were observed in patients with type 1 diabetes, implying thymic rearrangement abnormalities. Because cDNA rather than genomic DNA was sequenced, highly expressing activated cells could have been over-represented, although no difference in activation and CD3 levels was found between groups. Naive, central memory and regulatory TCRB repertoires appeared to be more similar among patients than among healthy donors.

This clone was counted a single time. No antigen is known for it. No clone much larger than this one lies a single base away; base qualities are absent. The CDR3 sequence holds 15 residues, the cysteine and phenylalanine included. CDR3 DNA only is kept here, 45 bases in frame from base 1. CDR1 and CDR2 were assigned from the germline V gene as MDHEN and SYDVKM. Deletion took 5 bases off V and 4 bases off J, with a span of 15 bases between the germline ends. Each donor gave one peripheral blood draw, averaging approximately 0.12 L, which was collected into heparinised tubes. Naive, central memory, regulatory and stem cell-like memory CD4+ T cells were sorted on a BD FACSAria II using a panel including CD45RO, CCR7, CD25, CD127, CD95 and CD27. A purity above 95% was achieved for all sorted populations. PBMCs were isolated immediately by Lymphoprep density gradient centrifugation and stained directly without culture. To minimize batch effects, samples were stained and sorted in pairs, one healthy donor with one patient per experiment.

The High Capacity cDNA Reverse Transcription Kit was used to reverse transcribe all of the isolated RNA, meaning that expressed TCRB transcripts were what got sequenced. Naive, central memory and regulatory T cell samples underwent deep immunoSEQ sequencing, averaging around 3.6 million total reads per sample. Sorted cells were lysed in RLT buffer, and RNA was extracted using DNase-treated RNeasy Micro or Mini kits according to cell number. Each cell subset was processed on its own to prevent cross-contamination, while patient and healthy donor samples were processed together. Using the immunoSEQ multiplex PCR, TCRB sequences were amplified from cDNA into 87-bp fragments spanning the CDR3 region. Sequencing of the amplicons was performed on the Illumina HiSeq platform. In the source study's methods: Synthetic template baselines were used to correct PCR bias computationally, reads within Hamming distance 2 were collapsed, and singletons that could not be merged were discarded. By aligning reads against IMGT, V, D and J genes, CDR3 length, and insertions or deletions at six rearrangement sites were assigned. Clonotype counts were normalized to sorted cell number within each subset before computing true diversity and Gini coefficients with the tcR R package. Repertoire sharing was quantified using the overlap coefficient calculated on TCRB nucleotide sequences. As a proxy for the pre-selection repertoire, out-of-frame TCRB sequences from naive cells were analyzed. In its TCRdb copy, this immuneACCESS table keeps in-frame sequences only and misses some clones. Where compared with another copy, unresolved V genes explain less than half of these, and the others have no known cause. That table gives V, J and clone size, and the DNA gave D and trimming. Present in this sample are hundreds of thousands of clones, roughly 13% of which were seen just once. The ten largest clones take up 0.017% of the sample.

This sequence was found in a man between 18 and 29 years old in good health. This chain joins TRBV28 to TRBJ1-5; the D gene lacks a confident call. The sample comprised naive CD4+ T cells from blood. The cell subset or site tag for this specimen amounts to: true naive CD4+ T cells. CDR3 region: CASSPISLRNQPQHF. The DNA sequence reads TGTGCCAGCAGTCCAATAAGCCTCCGAAATCAGCCCCAGCATTTT.